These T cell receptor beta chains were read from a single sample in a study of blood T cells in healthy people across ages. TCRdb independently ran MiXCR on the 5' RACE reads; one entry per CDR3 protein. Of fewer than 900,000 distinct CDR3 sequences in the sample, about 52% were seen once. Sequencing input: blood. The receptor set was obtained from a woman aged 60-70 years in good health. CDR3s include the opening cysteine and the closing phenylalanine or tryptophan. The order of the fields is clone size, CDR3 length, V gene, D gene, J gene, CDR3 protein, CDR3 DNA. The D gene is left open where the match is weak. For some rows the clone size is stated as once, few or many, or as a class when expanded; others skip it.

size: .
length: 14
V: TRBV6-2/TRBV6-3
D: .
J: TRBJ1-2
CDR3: CASSYRQETYGYTF
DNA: TGTGCCAGCAGTTACCGACAGGAAACGTATGGCTACACCTTC

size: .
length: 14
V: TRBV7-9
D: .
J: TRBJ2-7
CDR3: CASSFEGDSYEQYF
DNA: TGTGCCAGCAGCTTCGAGGGCGACTCCTACGAGCAGTACTTC

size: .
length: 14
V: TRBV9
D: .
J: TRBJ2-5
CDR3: CASSVRAQQETQYF
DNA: TGTGCCAGCAGCGTGAGGGCACAACAAGAGACCCAGTACTTC

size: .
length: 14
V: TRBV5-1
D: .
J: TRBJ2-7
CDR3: CASSSDSFSYEQYF
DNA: TGCGCCAGCAGCTCCGACTCATTCTCCTACGAGCAGTACTTC

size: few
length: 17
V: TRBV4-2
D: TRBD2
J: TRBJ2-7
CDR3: CASSQGPQREGLLEQYF
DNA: TGTGCCAGCAGCCAAGGGCCCCAACGGGAGGGCCTACTCGAGCAGTACTTC

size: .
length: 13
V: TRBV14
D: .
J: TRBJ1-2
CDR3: CASSHGQIYGYTF
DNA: TGTGCCAGCAGCCACGGACAGATCTATGGCTACACCTTC

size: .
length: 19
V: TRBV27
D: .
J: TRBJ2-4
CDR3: CASDRKDWNPGGAKNIQYF
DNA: TGTGCCAGCGATCGGAAAGACTGGAACCCGGGCGGCGCCAAAAACATTCAGTACTTC

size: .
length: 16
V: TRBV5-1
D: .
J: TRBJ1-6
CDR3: CASSLAGGYGDSPLHF
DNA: TGCGCCAGCAGCTTGGCAGGCGGCTACGGTGATTCACCCCTCCACTTT

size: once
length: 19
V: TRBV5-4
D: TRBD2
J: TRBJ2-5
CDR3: CASSFGGLAGEGNSNEQYF
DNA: TGTGCCAGCAGCTTTGGGGGACTAGCGGGAGAGGGGAACAGCAATGAGCAGTACTTC

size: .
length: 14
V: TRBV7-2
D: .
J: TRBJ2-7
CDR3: CASSFGGLTLEQYF
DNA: TGTGCCAGCAGCTTCGGTGGACTAACTTTAGAGCAGTACTTC

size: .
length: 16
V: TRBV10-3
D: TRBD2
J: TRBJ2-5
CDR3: CAISESFSGGSRKQYF
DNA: TGTGCCATCAGTGAGTCCTTCTCTGGCGGGAGTCGGAAGCAGTACTTC

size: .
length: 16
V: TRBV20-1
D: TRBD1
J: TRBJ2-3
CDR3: CSAPRGDRPSTDTQYF
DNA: TGCAGTGCCCCGCGAGGGGACAGACCTTCCACAGATACGCAGTATTTT

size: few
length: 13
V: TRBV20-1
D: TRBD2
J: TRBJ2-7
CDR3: CSASLAGAYEQYF
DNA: TGCAGTGCTAGTCTAGCGGGAGCCTACGAGCAGTACTTC

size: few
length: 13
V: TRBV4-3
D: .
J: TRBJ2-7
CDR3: CASSHERSYEQYF
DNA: TGCGCCAGCAGCCACGAACGGAGCTACGAGCAGTACTTC

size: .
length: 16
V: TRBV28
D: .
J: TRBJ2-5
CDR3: CASTPNGGWVQETQYF
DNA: TGCGCCAGCACCCCCAATGGCGGGTGGGTACAAGAGACCCAGTACTTC

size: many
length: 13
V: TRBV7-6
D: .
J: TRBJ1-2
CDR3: CASSFLPDRGYTF
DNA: TGTGCCAGCAGCTTCCTTCCGGACCGCGGCTACACCTTC

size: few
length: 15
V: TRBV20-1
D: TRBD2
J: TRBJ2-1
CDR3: CSQPGLAGGRDEQFF
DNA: TGCAGTCAACCGGGACTAGCGGGAGGTCGCGATGAGCAGTTCTTC

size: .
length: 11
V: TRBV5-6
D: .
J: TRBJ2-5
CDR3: CASSLVADQYF
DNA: TGTGCCAGCAGCTTGGTGGCAGACCAGTACTTC